One and the same sample provided the 12 T cell receptor beta chains below, sequenced in a study of T cells in women clearing cervical HPV infection. This table comes from immunoSEQ multiplex PCR, and its TCRdb copy is limited to in-frame clones, with some not included. Found here are roughly 50,000 clones; the top ten clones hold less than 40%. Sequenced input: blood buffy coat. Every receptor here comes from a woman between 18 and 70 years old with a cervical HPV16 infection that either progressed to CIN3+ or cleared (not recorded which).

Comments on this clone: Its ends do not fully match the called genes, so a read error is possible. The DNA ends 3 residues before the CDR3 does, and the rest of the CDR3 is filled in from the germline J gene. The chain uses TRBV7-7 and TRBJ1-5; D not resolved. CDR3 size: 16 residues. Germline assignment: CDR1 SSHAT and CDR2 FNYEAQ (reference sequence). CDR3 bases read: TGTGCTAGCAGCTTAGCGTGTGACTCCGGTTATCAGCCC. Translated: CASSLACDSGYQP. The CDR3 as a whole reads CASSLACDSGYQPQHF. The whole variable domain, filled in from reference TRBV7-7 and TRBJ1-5, reads GAGVSQSPRYKVTKRGQDVTLRCDPISSHATLYWYQQALGQGPEFLTYFNYEAQPDKSGLPSDRFSAERPEGSISTLTIQRTEQRDSAMYRCASSLACDSGYQPQHFGDGTRLSIL.

Details on this clone: The CDR3 end falls 3 residues outside the read, so it is completed with the germline J gene. V gene TRBV29-1 combines with J gene TRBJ2-3; perhaps TRBD1 as D (5 bases). Germline-derived CDR1 and CDR2 are SQVTM and ANQGSEA. The CDR3 sequence is 12 residues long. CDR3 region: CSVGQGNQPQYF. The sequenced CDR3 bases are TGCAGCGTAGGCCAGGGCAATCAGCCG.

A remark on this clone: With the read ending 3 residues before the CDR3 end, the germline J gene is used to fill in that end. This chain links TRBV5-1 with TRBJ2-3; D might be TRBD1 or TRBD2, each matching 6 bases. CDR3 length: 14 amino acids. In germline, CDR1 is SGHRS, CDR2 YFSETQ. V was trimmed by 2 bases and J by 8 bases, leaving 15 bases between them. CDR3 bases read: TGCGCCAGCAGCTTCCCGGACGGAGGGGGTACG. Amino acid sequence: CASSFPDGGGT. The whole CDR3 is CASSFPDGGGTQYF. The full variable domain, its missing parts supplied by reference TRBV5-1 and TRBJ2-3, is KAGVTQTPRYLIKTRGQQVTLSCSPISGHRSVSWYQQTPGQGLQFLFEYFSETQRNKGNFPGRFSGRQFSNSRSEMNVSTLELGDSALYLCASSFPDGGGTQYFGPGTRLTVL.

Worth noting for this clone: Coverage ceases 3 residues before the CDR3 finishes, and the germline J gene fills in the end. The chain recombines TRBV20-1 with TRBJ2-3, with D unclear. Germline V gene sequence: CDR1 DFQATT, CDR2 SNEGSKA (reference sequence). The CDR3 loop spans 11 amino acids. V was pared by 3 bases and J by 7 bases, with 8 bases between. The DNA read from the CDR3 is TGCAGTGCTAGCAGAGTCTATACG. This codes for CSASRVYT. Given in full, the CDR3 is CSASRVYTQYF.

This chain's CDR3 is CSAPGLAGDSDTQYF. The covered CDR3 bases are TGCAGTGCCCCCGGACTAGCGGGAGATTCAGATACG. This chain links TRBV20-1 with TRBJ2-3; TRBD2 matches at 13 bases. Sequencing ends 3 residues short of the CDR3 end; the germline J gene provides the rest. Germline V CDR1 and CDR2: DFQATT, SNEGSKA (reference sequence). Trimming at V came to 6 bases and at J to 4 bases, leaving 7 bases not matched to a gene. The CDR3 sequence is 15 residues long.

As regards this clone: The read gets to within 3 residues of the CDR3 end, and the germline J gene fills in the rest. The chain links TRBV7-8 to TRBJ2-3, with a possible D match to TRBD2 (6 bases). This CDR3 region has 15 residues. CDR1 is SGHVS, CDR2 FQNEAQ, per germline. The CDR3 is CASRTSEWGGETQYF. The DNA read from the CDR3 is TGTGCCAGCAGGACGTCGGAGTGGGGCGGGGAGACG.

Comment on this clone: The CDR3 end is not reached by the read, which stops 3 residues before it; the germline J gene fills it in. The chain uses TRBV5-1 and TRBJ2-3; TRBD1 aligns across 7 bases. With V trimmed by 4 bases and J by 7 bases, 9 bases remained unmatched. The CDR3 runs 14 residues. Looked up from germline, CDR1 is SGHRS and CDR2 is YFSETQ. CDR3 sequence: CASSPDRQGYTQYF. CDR3 DNA (partial): TGCGCCAGCAGCCCCGACCGACAGGGCTATACG.

Points on this clone: The read terminates 3 residues before the CDR3 end, so the remaining end is supplied by the germline J gene. The J gene is TRBJ2-4, the V gene TRBV19; TRBD1 matches 9 bases. Per germline, CDR1 LNHDA and CDR2 SQIVND (reference sequence). The CDR3 is 13 residues long. This chain's CDR3 is CASVRDRDYGQYF. CDR3 DNA (partial): TGTGCCAGTGTCCGGGACAGGGACTATGGT.

About this clone itself: The sequence runs out 3 residues before the end of the CDR3; the remainder is reconstructed from the germline J gene. The chain carries TRBV7-9 and TRBJ2-2; 8 nucleotides match TRBD1. In germline, CDR1 is SEHNR, CDR2 FQNEAQ (reference sequence). The junction had 4 bases not matched to a gene; V was cut back by 3 bases and J by 10 bases. CDR3 length: 13 amino acids. The covered CDR3 bases are TGTGCCAGCAGCTTGTCAGGGGGCGTGGAG. Translated, it gives CASSLSGGVE. The CDR3 in full is CASSLSGGVELFF.

Worth noting for this clone: The read ends 3 residues shy of where the CDR3 ends; the end is completed using the germline J gene. The chain joins TRBV11-3 to TRBJ2-7; D ambiguous. Trimming cost V 5 bases and J 1 base, with 6 bases left between them. Germline V lookup: CDR1 SGHNT, CDR2 YENEEA. The CDR3 has 12 amino acids. This CDR3 is CASSLPSYEQYF. Partial CDR3 DNA: TGTGCCAGCAGCCTTCCTTCCTACGAG.

On this clone: The read ends 3 residues before the CDR3 terminus; that terminus is restored from the germline J gene. V gene TRBV30 combines with J gene TRBJ2-6, with D uncertain. Germline CDR1 and CDR2: GTSNPN and SVGIG (reference sequence). The CDR3 runs 13 residues. V lost 5 bases to trimming and J lost 4 bases, with 9 bases between them. The CDR3 here is CAWDNAGANVLTF. The CDR3 bases that were read are TGTGCCTGGGATAACGCGGGGGCCAACGTC.

A word on this clone: The read falls 3 residues short of the CDR3 end, and the missing part is taken from the germline J gene. The chain joins TRBV7-6 to TRBJ1-5, with TRBD1 matching over 10 bases. Germline V lookup: CDR1 SGHVS, CDR2 FNYEAQ. V was clipped by 10 bases and J by 5 bases; unmatched bases: 8. The CDR3 loop spans 14 amino acids. The CDR3 here is CANDRGPLYQPQHF. Incomplete CDR3 DNA: TGTGCCAACGACAGGGGGCCCCTGTATCAGCCC.